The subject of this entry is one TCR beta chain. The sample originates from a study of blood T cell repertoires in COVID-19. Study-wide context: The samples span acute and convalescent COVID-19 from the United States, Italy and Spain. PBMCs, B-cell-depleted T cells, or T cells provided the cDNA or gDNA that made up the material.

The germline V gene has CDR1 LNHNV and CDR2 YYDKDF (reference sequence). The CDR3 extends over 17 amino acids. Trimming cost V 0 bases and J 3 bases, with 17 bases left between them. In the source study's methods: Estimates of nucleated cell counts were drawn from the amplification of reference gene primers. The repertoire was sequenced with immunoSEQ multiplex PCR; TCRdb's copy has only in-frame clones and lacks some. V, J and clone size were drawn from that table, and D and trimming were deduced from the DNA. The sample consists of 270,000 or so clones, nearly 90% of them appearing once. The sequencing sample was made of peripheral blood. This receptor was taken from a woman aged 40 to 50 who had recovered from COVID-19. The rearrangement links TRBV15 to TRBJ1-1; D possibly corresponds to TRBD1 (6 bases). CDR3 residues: CATSRDEATDSYTEAFF. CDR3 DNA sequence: TGTGCCACCAGCAGAGATGAAGCTACGGACAGCTACACTGAAGCTTTCTTT.